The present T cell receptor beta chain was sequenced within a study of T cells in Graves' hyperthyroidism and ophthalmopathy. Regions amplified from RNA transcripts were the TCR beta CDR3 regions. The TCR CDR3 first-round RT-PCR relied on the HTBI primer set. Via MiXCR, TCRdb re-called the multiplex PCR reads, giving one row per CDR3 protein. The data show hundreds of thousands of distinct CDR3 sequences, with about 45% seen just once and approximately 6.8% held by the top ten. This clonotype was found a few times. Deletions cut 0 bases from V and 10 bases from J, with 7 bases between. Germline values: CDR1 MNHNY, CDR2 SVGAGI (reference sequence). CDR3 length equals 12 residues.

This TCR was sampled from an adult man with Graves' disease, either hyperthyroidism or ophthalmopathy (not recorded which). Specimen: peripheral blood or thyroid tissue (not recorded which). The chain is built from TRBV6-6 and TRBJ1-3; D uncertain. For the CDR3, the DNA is TGTGCCAGCAGTTACTCGTCTGGAACCATATATTTT. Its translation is CASSYSSGTIYF.